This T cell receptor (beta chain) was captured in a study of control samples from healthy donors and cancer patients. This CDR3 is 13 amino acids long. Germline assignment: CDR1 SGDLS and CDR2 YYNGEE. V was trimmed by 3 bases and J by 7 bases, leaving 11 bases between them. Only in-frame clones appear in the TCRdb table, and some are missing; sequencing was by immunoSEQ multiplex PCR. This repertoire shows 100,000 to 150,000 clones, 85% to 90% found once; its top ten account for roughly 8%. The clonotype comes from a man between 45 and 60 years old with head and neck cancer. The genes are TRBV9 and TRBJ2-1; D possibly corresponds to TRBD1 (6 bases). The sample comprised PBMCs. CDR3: CASSATQGNEQFF. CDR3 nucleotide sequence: TGTGCCAGCAGCGCGACACAGGGTAATGAGCAGTTCTTC. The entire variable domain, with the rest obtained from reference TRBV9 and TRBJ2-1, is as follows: DSGVTQTPKHLITATGQRVTLRCSPRSGDLSVYWYQQSLDQGLQFLIQYYNGEERAKGNILERFSAQQFPDLHSELNLSSLELGDSALYFCASSATQGNEQFFGPGTRLTVL.